The 18 T cell receptor beta chains reported below all come from one sample, sequenced in a study of metastatic and nonmetastatic thyroid tumors. TCRdb called clones again from the PCR reads with MiXCR. Here the sample spans over 65,000 clones, approximately 13% being singletons. Each patient came to thyroid surgery without any prior treatment (of any kind). Sequencing was performed on tumor tissue. All receptors derive from a female donor with papillary thyroid cancer or a benign thyroid nodule (not recorded which). Some clones in this sample may be carry-over from other donors' samples.

This clone showed up many times. The V gene is TRBV14, the J gene TRBJ1-2; TRBD1 might be the D (6 bases). CDR1 is SGHDN and CDR2 is FVKESK in the germline V gene. The CDR3 spans 14 residues. V was clipped by 3 bases and J by 8 bases, with 16 bases between them. CDR3 loop: CASSHKPQGKGYTF. DNA for the CDR3: TGTGCCAGCAGCCACAAGCCCCAGGGGAAAGGCTACACCTTC.

CDR3 DNA: TGTGCCAGCAGTTCCATCGGGAGGGCCGTAAACATTCAGTACTTC. Protein product: CASSSIGRAVNIQYF. This chain joins TRBV12-3 or TRBV12-4 and TRBJ2-4; 8 nucleotides align to TRBD2. J was trimmed by 6 bases and V by 4 bases; bases with no gene match: 8. The CDR3 is made up of 15 amino acids.

This clone has at least ten counts. The chain joins TRBV19 to TRBJ1-1; perhaps TRBD1 as D (6 bases). Per germline, CDR1 LNHDA and CDR2 SQIVND (reference sequence). Trimming removed 3 bases at V and 5 bases at J, with 16 bases between. The CDR3 contains 15 residues. The CDR3 nucleotides read TGTGCCAGTAGTATCCTCGACAGGTTTGGAACTGAAGCTTTCTTT. Residues: CASSILDRFGTEAFF.

This clone came up a few times. A much larger clone differs from this one at a single base, so this may be a read error. V gene TRBV12-3 or TRBV12-4 combines with J gene TRBJ2-5, with 9 bases that match TRBD2. V lost 6 bases to trimming and J lost 8 bases; unmatched junction nucleotides: 13. The CDR3 sequence is 15 residues long. CDR3 amino acids: CASSLLLAGEDTQYF. The CDR3 DNA is TGTGCCAGCAGCCTTCTACTAGCGGGTGAGGATACCCAGTACTTC.

This clone was observed many times. The chain recombines TRBV19 with TRBJ1-2; 8 bases are a match to TRBD1. Germline V gene lookup returns CDR1 LNHDA and CDR2 SQIVND (reference sequence). The CDR3 runs 16 residues. V trimming: 3 bases; J trimming: 8 bases; junction bases outside the gene matches: 14. The CDR3 DNA sequence: TGTGCCAGTAGTATGGCCGGGACAGGCCTGATGGAAGGCTACACCTTC. Translating gives CASSMAGTGLMEGYTF.

In its sample, this clone was seen many times. The rearrangement joins TRBV15 to TRBJ2-1, with D maybe TRBD2 (5 bases). Trimming removed 1 base from V and 4 bases from J, with 11 bases in between. The CDR3 covers 15 residues. CDR1 and CDR2 from the germline V gene are LNHNV and YYDKDF (reference sequence). The CDR3 loop reads CATSRGTGGYNEQFF. The CDR3 DNA reads TGTGCCACCAGCAGAGGGACTGGCGGGTACAATGAGCAGTTCTTC. The full variable domain, rest sourced from reference TRBV15 and TRBJ2-1, is DAMVIQNPRYQVTQFGKPVTLSCSQTLNHNVMYWYQQKSSQAPKLLFHYYDKDFNNEADTPDNFQSRRPNTSFCFLDIRSPGLGDTAMYLCATSRGTGGYNEQFFGPGTRLTVL.

This clone was recorded many times. The V gene is TRBV5-1, the J gene TRBJ2-5, with unresolved D. The germline V and J ends were trimmed by 0 bases and 3 bases, with 6 bases remaining between them. The germline V gene has CDR1 SGHRS and CDR2 YFSETQ. The CDR3 runs to 13 residues. The DNA of the CDR3 is TGCGCCAGCAGCTTGGTTGAAAAAGAGACCCAGTACTTC. Protein: CASSLVEKETQYF.

This clone occurred a few times. The chain uses TRBV6-6 and TRBJ2-2; D is ambiguous. The CDR3 has 18 amino acids. Trimming pared 0 bases from V and 6 bases from J, leaving 20 bases between. Per germline, CDR1 MNHNY and CDR2 SVGAGI (reference sequence). In DNA form, the CDR3 reads TGTGCCAGCAGTTACTCGGGAAGGTTTGAGGCTATCGCCGGGGAGCTGTTTTTT. Protein product: CASSYSGRFEAIAGELFF.

This clone was found many times. This same CDR3 is encoded by further DNA sequences in the sample. The chain joins TRBV15 to TRBJ2-5, with D hard to call. Trimming pared 0 bases from V and 3 bases from J, leaving 8 bases between. CDR1 is LNHNV, CDR2 YYDKDF, per germline (reference sequence). This CDR3 region has 14 residues. As DNA, the CDR3 is TGTGCCACCAGCAGAGAGGCGATTAAAGAGACCCAGTACTTC. This sequence encodes CATSREAIKETQYF.

This clone was seen many times. The genes are TRBV12-3 or TRBV12-4 and TRBJ1-3; unclear D gene. V lost 6 bases, J lost 0 bases, and 12 bases lay in between. The CDR3 runs 15 residues. This CDR3 reads CASSPDSSSGNTIYF. In DNA form, the CDR3 reads TGTGCCAGCAGCCCCGACTCAAGCTCTGGAAACACCATATATTTT.

This clone was recorded at least ten times. This chain links TRBV20-1 with TRBJ2-5; 11 nucleotides align to TRBD2. The V and J ends lost 5 bases and 4 bases, in that order; junction bases with no gene match: 12. The CDR3 extends over 16 amino acids. CDR1 DFQATT and CDR2 SNEGSKA come from the germline V gene (reference sequence). The CDR3 here is CSAHSEGLAGRETQYF. For the CDR3, the DNA is TGCAGTGCTCACTCGGAAGGACTAGCGGGTAGAGAGACCCAGTACTTC.

The chain employs TRBV20-1 and TRBJ2-1; 13 bases match TRBD2. The CDR3 contains 15 residues. With 5 bases clipped from V and 6 bases from J, the junction kept 7 bases outside the gene matches. The V gene's germline CDR1 is DFQATT and CDR2 SNEGSKA (reference sequence). In nucleotides, the CDR3 is TGCAGTGCTCTTAAACTAGCGGGAGGGCCCAATGAGCAGTTCTTC. Its protein is CSALKLAGGPNEQFF.

This clone has just a few counts. The CDR3 here is CASSLDFRNTIYF. The CDR3 DNA reads as TGCGCCAGCAGCTTGGATTTTAGAAACACCATATATTTT. The chain combines TRBV5-1 with TRBJ1-3; no reliable D call. CDR1 and CDR2 (germline): SGHRS, YFSETQ. The CDR3 runs to 13 residues. The V and J ends lost 0 bases and 5 bases respectively, with 6 bases between them.

This clone came up many times. The J gene is TRBJ1-2, the V gene TRBV18; D is ambiguous. CDR1 KGHSH and CDR2 LQKENI come from the germline V gene. The length of the CDR3 is 12 residues. V shed 3 bases and J shed 7 bases, with 9 bases lying between them. CDR3 region: CASSPIDTGYTF. The CDR3 DNA reads TGTGCCAGCTCACCCATAGATACTGGCTACACCTTC.

This clone occurred a few times. This clone may be a read error of a much larger clone one base away. The chain joins TRBV12-3 or TRBV12-4 to TRBJ2-3, with no clear D. Trimming took off 6 bases at V and 3 bases at J, with 4 bases between the two ends. The length of the CDR3 is 11 residues. The CDR3 nucleotides are TGTGCCAGCAGCGAGACAGATACGCAGTATTTT. It yields the protein CASSETDTQYF.

This clone has ten or more counts. The V and J genes are TRBV6-1 and TRBJ2-2, with D maybe TRBD1 (6 bases). CDR3 length: 14 residues. The germline V gene encodes CDR1 MNHNS and CDR2 SASEGT. With 7 bases removed from V and 8 bases from J, the gap between germline ends came to 17 bases. The DNA for the CDR3 is TGTGCCAGCATCCGACAGGAAACAGGGGGGGAGCTGTTTTTT. Its protein is CASIRQETGGELFF.

This clone was seen many times. The junction differs from germline at one of its ends, possibly a read error. The chain links TRBV20-1 to TRBJ1-2, with a weak D call TRBD1 (5 bases). From germline, CDR1 is DFQATT and CDR2 SNEGSKA (reference sequence). This CDR3 region has 13 residues. The CDR3 protein is CSATPGRNYGHTF. CDR3 DNA: TGCAGTGCTACCCCGGGACGGAACTATGGCCACACCTTC.

This clone was counted many times. This chain connects TRBV18 to TRBJ2-2; 11 positions match TRBD2. CDR3 length: 18 amino acids. Germline V lookup: CDR1 KGHSH, CDR2 LQKENI. V lost 2 bases to trimming and J lost 0 bases; unmatched junction nucleotides: 5. This CDR3 reads CASSPLTSGVANTGELFF. CDR3 bases: TGTGCCAGCTCACCATTGACTAGCGGGGTGGCGAACACCGGGGAGCTGTTTTTT.